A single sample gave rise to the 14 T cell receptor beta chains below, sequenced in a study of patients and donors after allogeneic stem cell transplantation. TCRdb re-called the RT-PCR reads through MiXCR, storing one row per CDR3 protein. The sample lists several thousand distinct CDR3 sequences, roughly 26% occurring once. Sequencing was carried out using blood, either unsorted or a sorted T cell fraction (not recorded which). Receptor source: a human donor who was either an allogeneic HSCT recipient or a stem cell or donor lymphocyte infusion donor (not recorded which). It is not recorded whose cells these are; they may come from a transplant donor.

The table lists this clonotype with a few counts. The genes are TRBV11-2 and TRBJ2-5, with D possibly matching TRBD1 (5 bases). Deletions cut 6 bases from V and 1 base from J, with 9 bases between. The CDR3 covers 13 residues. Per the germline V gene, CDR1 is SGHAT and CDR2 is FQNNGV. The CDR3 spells CASSSGSQETQYF. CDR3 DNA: TGTGCCAGCAGTTCAGGGTCCCAAGAGACCCAGTACTTC.

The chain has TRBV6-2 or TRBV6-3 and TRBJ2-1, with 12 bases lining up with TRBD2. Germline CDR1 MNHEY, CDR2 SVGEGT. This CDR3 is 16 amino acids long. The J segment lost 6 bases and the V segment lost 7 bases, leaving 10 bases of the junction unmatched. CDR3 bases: TGTGCCAGCACCGACCCGGGACTAGCGGGTACCAATGAGCAGTTCTTC. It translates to CASTDPGLAGTNEQFF.

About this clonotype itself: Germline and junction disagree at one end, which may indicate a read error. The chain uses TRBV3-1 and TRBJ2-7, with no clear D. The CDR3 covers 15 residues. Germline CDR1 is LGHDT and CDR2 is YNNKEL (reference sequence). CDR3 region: CASSQGTATPGPLDF. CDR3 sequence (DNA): TGTGCCAGCAGCCAGGGTACCGCCACTCCCGGCCCGTTGGACTTC.

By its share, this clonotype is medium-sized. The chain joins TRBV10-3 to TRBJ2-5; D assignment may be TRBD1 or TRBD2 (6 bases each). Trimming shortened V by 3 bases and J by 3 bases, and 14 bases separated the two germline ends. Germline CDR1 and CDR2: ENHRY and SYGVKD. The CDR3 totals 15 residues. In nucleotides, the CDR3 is TGTGCCATCAGTGATATCTGGGGGGCGGAAGAGACCCAGTACTTC. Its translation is CAISDIWGAEETQYF.

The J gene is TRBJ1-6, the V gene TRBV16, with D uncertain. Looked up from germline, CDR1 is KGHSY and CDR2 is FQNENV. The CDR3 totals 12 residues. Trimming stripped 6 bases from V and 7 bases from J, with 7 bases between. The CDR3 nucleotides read TGTGCCAGCAGGCTCGTAAATTCACCCCTCCACTTT. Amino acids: CASRLVNSPLHF.

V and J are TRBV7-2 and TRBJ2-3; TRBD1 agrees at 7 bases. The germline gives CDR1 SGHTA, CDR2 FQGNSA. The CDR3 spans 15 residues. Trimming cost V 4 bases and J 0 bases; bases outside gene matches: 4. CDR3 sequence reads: CASSSDRTSTDTQYF. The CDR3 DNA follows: TGTGCCAGCAGCTCGGACAGGACTAGCACAGATACGCAGTATTTT.

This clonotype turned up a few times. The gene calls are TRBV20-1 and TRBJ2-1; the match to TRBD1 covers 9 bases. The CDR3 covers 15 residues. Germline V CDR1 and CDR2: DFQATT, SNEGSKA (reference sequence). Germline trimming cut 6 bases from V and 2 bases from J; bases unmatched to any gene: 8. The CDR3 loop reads CSALDRDRAYNEQFF. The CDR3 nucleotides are TGCAGTGCCCTGGACCGGGACAGGGCCTACAATGAGCAGTTCTTC.

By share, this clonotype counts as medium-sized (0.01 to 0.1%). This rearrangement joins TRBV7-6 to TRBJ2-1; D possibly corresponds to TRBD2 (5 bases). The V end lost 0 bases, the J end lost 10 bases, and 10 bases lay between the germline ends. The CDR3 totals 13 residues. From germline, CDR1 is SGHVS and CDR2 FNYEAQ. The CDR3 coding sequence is TGTGCCAGCAGCTTAGCGCTAGCTCGGGAGCAGTTCTTC. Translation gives CASSLALAREQFF.

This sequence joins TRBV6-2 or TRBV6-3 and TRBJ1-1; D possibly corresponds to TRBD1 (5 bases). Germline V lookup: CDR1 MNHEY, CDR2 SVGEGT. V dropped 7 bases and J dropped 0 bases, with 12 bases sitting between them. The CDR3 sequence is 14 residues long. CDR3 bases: TGTGCCAGCATCCGACAGTCGATGAACACTGAAGCTTTCTTT. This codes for CASIRQSMNTEAFF.

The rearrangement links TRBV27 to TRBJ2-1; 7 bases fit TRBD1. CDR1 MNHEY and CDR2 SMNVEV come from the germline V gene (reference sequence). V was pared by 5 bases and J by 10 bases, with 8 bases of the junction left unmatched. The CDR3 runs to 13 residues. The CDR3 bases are TGTGCCAGCAGTCCAGACAGGGCAGGGGAGCAGTTCTTC. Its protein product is CASSPDRAGEQFF.

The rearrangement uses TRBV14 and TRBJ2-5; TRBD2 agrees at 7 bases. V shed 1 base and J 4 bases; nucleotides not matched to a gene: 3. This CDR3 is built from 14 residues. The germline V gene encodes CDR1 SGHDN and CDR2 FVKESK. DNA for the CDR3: TGTGCCAGCAGCCAAGGCGCGGGAGCAGAGACCCAGTACTTC. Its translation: CASSQGAGAETQYF.

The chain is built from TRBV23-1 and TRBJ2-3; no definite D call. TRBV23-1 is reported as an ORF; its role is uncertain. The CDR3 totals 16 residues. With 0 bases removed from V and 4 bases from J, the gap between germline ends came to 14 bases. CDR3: CASSQSHLGSPDTQYF. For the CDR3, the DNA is TGCGCCAGCAGTCAATCCCACCTGGGATCGCCAGATACGCAGTATTTT.

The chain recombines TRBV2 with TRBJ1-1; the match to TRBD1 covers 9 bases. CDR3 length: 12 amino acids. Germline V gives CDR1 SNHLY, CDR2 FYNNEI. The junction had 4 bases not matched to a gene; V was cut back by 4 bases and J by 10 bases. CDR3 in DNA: TGTGCCAGCAGTGTATACAGGGGGCTAGCTTTCTTT. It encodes CASSVYRGLAFF.

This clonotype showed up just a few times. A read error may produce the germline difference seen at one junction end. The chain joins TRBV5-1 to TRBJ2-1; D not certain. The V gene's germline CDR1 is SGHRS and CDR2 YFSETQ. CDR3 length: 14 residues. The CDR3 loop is CASSLANSDNEQFF. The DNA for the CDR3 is TGCGCCAGCAGCTTGGCTAACTCCGACAATGAGCAGTTCTTC.